The 9 T cell receptor beta chains given below trace back to one sample, sequenced in a study of regulatory dendritic cells for organ transplantation. Sequencing used immunoSEQ multiplex PCR; TCRdb keeps in-frame clones, though not all of them. The table shows approximately 35,000 clones, with 70% to 90% occurring only once. Sequences were obtained from naive CD4+ T cells from blood. The subset is: CD45RA+ naive T cells. These receptors all come from a human donor in good health.

J is TRBJ2-1 and V is TRBV7-9; the D is unclear. The CDR3 has 12 amino acids. Germline V gives CDR1 SEHNR, CDR2 FQNEAQ (reference sequence). Between the trimmed V and J ends, which lost 7 bases and 0 bases, there was a span of 4 bases. The CDR3 region is CASTPSYNEQFF. CDR3 in DNA: TGTGCCAGCACCCCCTCCTACAATGAGCAGTTCTTC.

This rearrangement joins TRBV10-3 to TRBJ2-3; TRBD2 matches 8 bases. The CDR3 sequence is 17 residues long. V gave up 0 bases and J gave up 1 base; unmatched junction bases: 6. Germline V gene lookup returns CDR1 ENHRY and CDR2 SYGVKD. The CDR3 nucleotides are TGTGCCATCAGTGAGTCGATGAGAGCGGGAGGCACAGATACGCAGTATTTT. The encoded protein is CAISESMRAGGTDTQYF.

This rearrangement joins TRBV10-3 to TRBJ1-2, with D possibly being TRBD1 (6 bases). The V gene lost 7 bases and the J gene lost 8 bases, with 14 bases spanning the gap. Germline lookup yields CDR1 ENHRY and CDR2 SYGVKD. This CDR3 region has 12 residues. The DNA for the CDR3 is TGTGCCATCATGATCAGGGGTCAGGGCTACACCTTC. Amino acid sequence: CAIMIRGQGYTF.

The chain has TRBV6-6 and TRBJ2-7, with D uncertain. Trimming shortened V by 6 bases and J by 5 bases, and 20 bases separated the two germline ends. CDR1 is MNHNY and CDR2 is SVGAGI in the germline V gene (reference sequence). The CDR3 covers 15 residues. DNA for the CDR3: TGTGCCAGCAGATACCCCCCACTGGGATCGGACGAGCAGTACTTC. It specifies CASRYPPLGSDEQYF.

V and J are TRBV4-3 and TRBJ2-3; D unresolved. V lost 3 bases to trimming and J lost 0 bases, with 13 bases between them. The CDR3 runs to 16 residues. Germline CDR1 is LGHNA and CDR2 is YSLEER. The DNA for the CDR3 is TGCGCCAGCAGCCAGGAGACTGGTCTTAGCACAGATACGCAGTATTTT. It yields the protein CASSQETGLSTDTQYF.

The DNA of the CDR3 is TGTGCCAGCAGCTCCGACCCAGGGAGTGTACACGAGCAGTACTTC. The encoded protein is CASSSDPGSVHEQYF. V and J are TRBV7-2 and TRBJ2-7, with D tentatively TRBD1 or TRBD2 (5 bases each). Trimming took off 4 bases at V and 5 bases at J, with 18 bases between the two ends. The CDR3 totals 15 residues. Germline V gives CDR1 SGHTA, CDR2 FQGNSA.

Concerning this clone itself: One junction end does not reproduce the germline sequence, and a read error may be involved. The V call is TRBV7-9, the J call TRBJ1-5; no clear D. The CDR3 extends over 13 amino acids. Germline CDR1 and CDR2: SEHNR and FQNEAQ (reference sequence). CDR3 amino acids: CASSLVADQPQHF. The CDR3 bases are TGTGCCAGCAGTTTAGTGGCAGATCAGCCCCAGCATTTT.

This chain uses TRBV27 with TRBJ2-1, with 10 bases fitting TRBD2. The CDR3 loop spans 15 amino acids. Germline CDR1 MNHEY, CDR2 SMNVEV (reference sequence). V was clipped by 7 bases and J by 7 bases; unmatched bases: 10. The CDR3 reads CASKSELAGRNEQFF. The CDR3 region has the DNA TGTGCCAGCAAATCCGAACTAGCGGGGAGGAATGAGCAGTTCTTC.

This chain connects TRBV4-1 to TRBJ2-1, with 9 bases aligning to TRBD2. The V segment lost 1 base and the J segment 8 bases; nucleotides outside the gene matches: 9. The CDR3 has 16 amino acids. Germline lookup yields CDR1 MGHRA and CDR2 YSYEKL. The CDR3 protein is CASSQGGREGFDEQFF. The DNA of the CDR3 is TGCGCCAGCAGCCAAGGCGGGCGGGAGGGTTTCGATGAGCAGTTCTTC.